These T cell receptor beta chains were read from a single sample in a study of blood T cell repertoires in COVID-19. Produced via immunoSEQ multiplex PCR; TCRdb's table is partial and in-frame only. This sample carries roughly 200,000 clones, roughly nine tenths of them seen once, and the ten largest clones take 20% to 25%. Sequenced sample: peripheral blood. These receptors were collected from a man in his 60s with active or convalescent COVID-19. The CDR3 runs from the conserved cysteine through the conserved F or W. Each record gives: clone size, V gene, J gene, D gene, CDR3 protein, CDR3 DNA. The D gene is left open where the match is weak. Clone size is given for some rows only: seen once, a few or many times, or a class if the clone is expanded.

>-|TRBV30|TRBJ2-3|TRBD1
CAWSLPGQTSTDTQYF
TGTGCCTGGAGTCTTCCGGGACAGACTAGCACAGATACGCAGTATTTT
>-|TRBV20-1|TRBJ2-1|-
CSALTREEQFF
TGCAGTGCTCTAACTAGAGAGGAGCAGTTCTTC
>-|TRBV12-3/TRBV12-4|TRBJ1-2|TRBD1
CASRGQGPWGYTF
TGTGCCAGCAGGGGACAGGGGCCCTGGGGCTACACCTTC
>-|TRBV12-3/TRBV12-4|TRBJ1-2|-
CASSPRREGGYTF
TGTGCCAGCAGTCCACGCCGGGAGGGGGGCTACACCTTC
>few|TRBV9|TRBJ2-3|-
CASSPHPPDYLTVGTDTQYF
TGTGCCAGCAGCCCCCACCCGCCGGACTACCTTACTGTCGGTACAGATACGCAGTATTTT
>-|TRBV30|TRBJ1-1|TRBD1
CASDRAENTEAFF
TGTGCCTCCGACAGGGCGGAGAACACTGAAGCTTTCTTT
>-|TRBV4-1|TRBJ1-2|-
CASSQEPRGSNYGYTF
TGCGCCAGCAGCCAAGAACCACGGGGGTCTAACTATGGCTACACCTTC
>-|TRBV6-5|TRBJ1-4|-
CASRYRTATNEKLFF
TGTGCCAGCAGATACAGGACAGCAACTAATGAAAAACTGTTTTTT
>-|TRBV2|TRBJ1-2|-
CASSSRVNYGYTF
TGTGCCAGCAGTTCGAGGGTGAACTATGGCTACACCTTC
>-|TRBV2|TRBJ1-2|-
CASSELGSYGYTF
TGTGCCAGCAGTGAACTGGGCTCTTATGGCTACACCTTC
>once|TRBV4-2|TRBJ2-7|-
CASSLGTFGGREQYF
TGTGCCAGCAGCCTAGGAACCTTCGGGGGGCGCGAGCAGTACTTC
>-|TRBV20-1|TRBJ2-5|TRBD2
CSASLASGVRETQYF
TGCAGTGCTAGTCTGGCTAGCGGGGTACGCGAGACCCAGTACTTC
>-|TRBV11-2|TRBJ1-2|-
CASSLRGTARPNYGYTF
TGTGCCAGCAGCCTCCGCGGGACCGCCCGACCTAACTATGGCTACACCTTC
>-|TRBV5-1|TRBJ1-3|-
CASRKSGVVGNTIYF
TGCGCCAGCCGAAAGTCAGGGGTAGTCGGAAACACCATATATTTT
>-|TRBV5-1|TRBJ2-3|-
CATRGGRGTDTQYF
TGCGCCACCCGGGGAGGACGCGGCACAGATACGCAGTATTTT
>-|TRBV11-1|TRBJ2-7|-
CASSGRTGRGEQYF
TGTGCCAGCAGCGGAAGGACAGGGAGGGGCGAGCAGTACTTC
>-|TRBV19|TRBJ1-1|TRBD1
CASTLGGQGNTEAFF
TGTGCCAGTACCCTAGGGGGACAGGGGAACACTGAAGCTTTCTTT
>few|TRBV10-3|TRBJ2-1|TRBD2
CAISVASGGANEQFF
TGTGCCATCAGTGTGGCGAGCGGGGGGGCCAATGAGCAGTTCTTC
>-|TRBV5-1|TRBJ2-3|TRBD2
CASSKPGLAGATDTQYF
TGCGCCAGCAGCAAACCGGGACTAGCGGGGGCCACAGATACGCAGTATTTT
>-|TRBV5-4|TRBJ2-2|TRBD2
CASTKAGAAGDTGELFF
TGTGCCAGCACCAAAGCGGGGGCCGCGGGGGACACCGGGGAGCTGTTTTTT
>-|TRBV6-1|TRBJ1-5|-
CASSEIPGGNQPQHF
TGTGCCAGCAGTGAGATCCCCGGGGGGAATCAGCCCCAGCATTTT
>-|TRBV18|TRBJ2-2|-
CASSSQGIGELFF
TGTGCCAGCTCATCTCAGGGGATCGGGGAGCTGTTTTTT
>-|TRBV19|TRBJ1-1|-
CASRVSGSRNTEAFF
TGTGCCAGTAGGGTTTCAGGTTCGAGGAACACTGAAGCTTTCTTT
>few|TRBV7-9|TRBJ2-2|TRBD1
CASSSGQGWERELFF
TGTGCCAGCAGTTCGGGACAGGGCTGGGAGCGGGAGCTGTTTTTT
>-|TRBV7-8|TRBJ1-3|-
CASRRDTGNTIYF
TGTGCCAGCAGGAGGGATACTGGAAACACCATATATTTT
>-|TRBV7-3|TRBJ2-1|TRBD2
CASSPVASGGNNEQFF
TGTGCCAGCAGCCCCGTCGCCAGCGGGGGGAACAATGAGCAGTTCTTC
>-|TRBV2|TRBJ2-2|TRBD1
CASSEGQGPGELFF
TGTGCCAGCAGTGAGGGACAGGGGCCCGGGGAGCTGTTTTTT
>-|TRBV7-3|TRBJ1-1|-
CASSLTPMNTEAFF
TGTGCCAGCAGCTTAACACCTATGAACACTGAAGCTTTCTTT
>-|TRBV28|TRBJ2-2|-
CASSLYTGELFF
TGTGCCAGCAGTCTTTACACCGGGGAGCTGTTTTTT
>-|TRBV7-9|TRBJ1-5|TRBD1
CASSQGQSNQPQHF
TGTGCCAGCAGCCAGGGACAGTCCAATCAGCCCCAGCATTTT
>-|TRBV7-9|TRBJ2-7|-
CASSFWQATYEQYF
TGTGCCAGCAGCTTTTGGCAGGCCACCTACGAGCAGTACTTC
>-|TRBV7-9|TRBJ2-1|TRBD2
CASSSPSGGNNEQFF
TGTGCCAGCAGCTCCCCTAGCGGGGGTAACAATGAGCAGTTCTTC
>-|TRBV27|TRBJ1-2|TRBD1
CASAHRRTGAPSSDGYTF
TGTGCCAGCGCACACCGAAGGACAGGGGCCCCGTCTAGCGATGGCTACACCTTC
>once|TRBV18|TRBJ2-3|-
CASSPLGVGDTQYF
TGTGCCAGCTCACCACTGGGAGTAGGAGATACGCAGTATTTT
>-|TRBV11-2|TRBJ2-1|-
CASSPGETGYNEQFF
TGTGCCAGCAGCCCCGGGGAGACAGGTTACAATGAGCAGTTCTTC
>-|TRBV5-1|TRBJ1-2|TRBD1
CASSPGQGLDGYTF
TGCGCCAGCAGCCCGGGACAGGGCTTGGATGGCTACACCTTC